The entry that follows covers one T cell receptor (beta chain) sequence. This sample is drawn from a study of cytomegalovirus exposure and HLA in healthy donors. Both 60 Vbeta primers and 13 Jbeta primers went into the PCR. Sequenced by immunoSEQ multiplex PCR; TCRdb stores in-frame clones only, minus some. This sample's table has more than 95,000 clones. Trimming removed 6 bases from V and 2 bases from J, with 13 bases in between. The CDR3 extends over 14 amino acids. Per germline, CDR1 MDHEN and CDR2 SYDVKM. The rearrangement uses TRBV28 and TRBJ2-5; possible D gene TRBD1, 6 bases. Sequencing was carried out using PBMCs. This TCR derives from a man aged 18-30 years in good health and CMV-seronegative. CDR3 nucleotides: TGTGCCAGCAGCTCAGGGGTAGGGCAAGAGACCCAGTACTTC. This translates into CASSSGVGQETQYF.